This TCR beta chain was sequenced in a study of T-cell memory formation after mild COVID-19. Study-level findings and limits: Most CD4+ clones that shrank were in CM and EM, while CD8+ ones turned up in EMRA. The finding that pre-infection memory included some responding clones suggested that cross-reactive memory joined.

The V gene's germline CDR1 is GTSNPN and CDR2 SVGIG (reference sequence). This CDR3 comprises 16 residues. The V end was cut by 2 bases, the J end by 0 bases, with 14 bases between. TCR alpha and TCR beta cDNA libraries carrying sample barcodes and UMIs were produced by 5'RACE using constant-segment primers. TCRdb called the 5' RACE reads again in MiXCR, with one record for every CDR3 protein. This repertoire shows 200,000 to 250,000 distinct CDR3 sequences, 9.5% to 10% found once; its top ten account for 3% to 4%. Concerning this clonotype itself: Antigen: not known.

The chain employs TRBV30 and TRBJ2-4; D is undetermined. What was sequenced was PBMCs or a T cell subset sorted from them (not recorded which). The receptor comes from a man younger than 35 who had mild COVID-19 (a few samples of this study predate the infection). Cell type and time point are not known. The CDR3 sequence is CAWSPRNLLAKNIQYF. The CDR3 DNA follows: TGTGCCTGGAGTCCCCGGAACCTTTTAGCCAAAAACATTCAGTACTTC.